This T cell receptor (beta chain) comes out of a study of PD-L1 blockade in urothelial cancer. TCRdb's copy holds only in-frame clones and misses some; the assay was immunoSEQ multiplex PCR. The sample contains just under 40,000 clones, roughly 91% of which appear only once. The length of the CDR3 is 17 residues. Germline V gene data show CDR1 as SGHTA and CDR2 as FQGNSA. Trimming at V came to 5 bases and at J to 8 bases, leaving 14 bases not matched to a gene. The chain uses TRBV7-2 and TRBJ2-7; the match to TRBD2 covers 14 bases. Source: PBMCs, taken around atezolizumab (anti-PD-L1) treatment. This receptor was obtained from a man aged 60 to 75 with urothelial cancer. In DNA, the CDR3 is TGTGCCAGCAGCCCTCTACTAGGACTAGCGGGGGGTAAAAAGCAGTACTTC. Its translation is CASSPLLGLAGGKKQYF.